This TCR beta chain was obtained from a study of blood T cell repertoires in COVID-19. Study in general: T cells, B-cell-depleted T cells, or PBMCs supplied cDNA or gDNA.

As originally analysed: It was from reference gene primer amplification that nucleated cell counts were estimated. The method was immunoSEQ multiplex PCR; TCRdb's version includes in-frame clones alone and lacks a portion of them. V and J calls and clone size are those listed in that table; D and trimming were worked out from the DNA. The profile shows a few hundred thousand clones, around 90% of them singletons. Trimming removed 2 bases at V and 0 bases at J, with 9 bases between. This CDR3 is 15 amino acids long. Germline V CDR1 and CDR2: SNHLY, FYNNEI. The receptor was derived from a woman aged 50 to 65 who had recovered from COVID-19. The chain is built from TRBV2 and TRBJ2-3; D perhaps matches TRBD1 (5 bases). The sample comprised peripheral blood. The DNA for the CDR3 is TGTGCCAGCAGTGAATGGGGCCTTAGCACAGATACGCAGTATTTT. It encodes CASSEWGLSTDTQYF. The full variable domain, completed using reference TRBV2 and TRBJ2-3, is EPEVTQTPSHQVTQMGQEVILRCVPISNHLYFYWYRQILGQKVEFLVSFYNNEISEKSEIFDDQFSVERPDGSNFTLKIRSTKLEDSAMYFCASSEWGLSTDTQYFGPGTRLTVL.